Detailed here is one T cell receptor beta chain. These data come from a study of OX40 agonist ivuxolimab in advanced cancers. Germline CDR1 and CDR2: MNHEY and SVGAGI. CDR3 length: 14 residues. V trimming: 3 bases; J trimming: 6 bases; junction bases outside the gene matches: 3. Assay used: immunoSEQ multiplex PCR; TCRdb lists only in-frame clones, some missing. This table holds 73,000 or so clones, about 90% found once. This chain joins TRBV6-5 and TRBJ2-1, with TRBD2 matching over 9 bases. The clonotype originates from an adult with an advanced solid tumor such as melanoma, head and neck, liver or kidney cancer. The sequenced sample was CD4+ or CD8+ T cells sorted from blood, obtained in a trial of the OX40 agonist ivuxolimab. CDR3 sequence: CASSYWRGGNEQFF. In DNA form, the CDR3 reads TGTGCCAGCAGTTATTGGCGGGGGGGCAATGAGCAGTTCTTC.